The present entry profiles one T cell receptor beta chain with its context. Specified time point: pre-sensitization, week 0. Noted treatment: therapeutic diphenylcyclopropenone sensitization with weekly scalp DPC. This record comes from a study of human T cells and chemical hapten exposure. TCRdb reanalysed the RACE reads using MiXCR and keeps one entry per CDR3 protein. The table records about 85,000 distinct CDR3 sequences, 8.5% of them present only once. The V end lost 0 bases, the J end lost 6 bases, and 13 bases lay between the germline ends. The CDR3 totals 15 residues. This chain joins TRBV5-7 and TRBJ1-5, with D possibly being TRBD1 (5 bases). TRBV5-7 is labeled an ORF, and its function is uncertain. The clonotype was recovered from a man between 40 and 49 years old with alopecia areata. Some clones in this sample may be carry-over from other donors' samples. Here the sequenced sample was whole blood, taken in connection with sensitization to the hapten diphenylcyclopropenone (DPC). DNA for the CDR3: TGTGCCAGCAGCTTGGGGCAGGGTAGCGTTCAGCCCCAGCATTTT. Amino acid sequence: CASSLGQGSVQPQHF.